This entry lists 2 T cell receptor beta chains sequenced from one sample in a study of T cells in Graves' hyperthyroidism and ophthalmopathy. TCR beta CDR3 sequences were amplified from RNA transcripts. HTBI primers were employed in a first-round RT-PCR of the TCR CDR3. TCRdb passed the multiplex PCR reads through MiXCR, listing each CDR3 protein once. This sample has 300,000 to 450,000 distinct CDR3 sequences; under 15% occur once, and the top ten carry 9% to 9.5%. Sequencing was carried out using blood. These receptors all come from a woman between 18 and 30 years old with Graves' hyperthyroidism.

This clonotype has at least ten counts. The chain combines TRBV11-2 with TRBJ2-1; 8 nucleotides line up with TRBD2. CDR3 length: 13 amino acids. Germline CDR1 SGHAT, CDR2 FQNNGV. V lost 5 bases and J lost 8; bases outside the gene matches: 5. DNA of the CDR3: TGTGCCAGCAGCGTGGCGGGAGGCCATGAGCAGTTCTTC. It encodes CASSVAGGHEQFF.

This sequence joins TRBV10-3 and TRBJ2-7; no firm D call. Germline CDR1 reads ENHRY; CDR2 reads SYGVKD. The germline V and J ends were trimmed by 2 bases and 3 bases, with 20 bases remaining between them. The CDR3 has 17 amino acids. The CDR3 bases are TGTGCCATCAGTGAGGTCTACGGATACCGCTGGATCTACGAGCAGTACTTC. The encoded protein is CAISEVYGYRWIYEQYF.